This T cell receptor beta chain was recorded in a study of neurological immune-mediated disorders. General observations from the study: Patients with HTLV-1-associated myelopathy showed the most TCR clonal expansion. Those with multiple sclerosis showed the least, falling below healthy controls. Across subjects, no CDR3 amino acid sequence appeared in expanded clones of more than one subject, a finding that suggested private repertoires in all groups.

The germline V gene has CDR1 SGHRS and CDR2 YFSETQ. This CDR3 spans 13 amino acids. Trimming removed 3 bases from V and 10 bases from J; junction bases left unmatched: 7. A word on this clonotype: Its antigen is as yet unknown.

Time point: technical triplicate 3. With 10-nucleotide random UMIs, 5'RACE was used to make the cDNA. TCRdb independently ran MiXCR on the 5' RACE reads; one entry per CDR3 protein. The data hold tens of thousands of distinct CDR3 sequences, with about 22% observed a single time. This chain connects TRBV5-1 to TRBJ2-1; 7 nucleotides align to TRBD2. Sample: PBMCs. This clonotype originated in a man between 60 and 70 years old with HTLV-1-associated myelopathy (HAM/TSP). The CDR3 sequence: CASSSRDYPEQFF. DNA of the CDR3: TGCGCCAGCAGCTCCCGGGACTACCCCGAGCAGTTCTTC.